The next 32 T cell receptor beta chains were all read from a single sample in a study of post-analysis software for immune sequencing data. Study conclusions and caveats: Compared with controls, patients had more of roughly 5 TRBV segments, including TRBV5-6, TRBV5-1 and TRBV20-1.

Included in the TCR beta cDNA libraries were unique molecular identifiers. TCRdb used MiXCR to reprocess the PCR reads, holding one entry per CDR3 protein. The sample holds roughly 670,000 distinct CDR3 sequences, 55% to 60% seen once. These TCRs' antigens remain unknown. The sample consisted of blood. Receptors originate from a girl aged 2 to 10 with multiple sclerosis.

The J gene is TRBJ1-6, the V gene TRBV11-2; unclear D gene. Trimming removed 5 bases from V and 10 bases from J, with 21 bases in between. This CDR3 has 16 residues. The germline CDR1 and CDR2 sequences are SGHAT and FQNNGV. The CDR3 DNA sequence: TGTGCCAGCAGCGCGGCCGCCCGTCGAAGGTGGTCACCCCTCCACTTT. This encodes CASSAAARRRWSPLHF.

This sequence joins TRBV6-2 or TRBV6-3 and TRBJ2-5, with TRBD2 matching 10 bases. The CDR3 covers 17 residues. V dropped 2 bases and J dropped 11; count of bases not matched to a gene: 17. Germline V CDR1 and CDR2: MNHEY, SVGEGT. CDR3 nucleotides: TGTGCCAGCAGTTACCTGTCTAGCGGGGGCCTGACGGGGGAGCAGTACTTC. This sequence encodes CASSYLSSGGLTGEQYF.

In its sample, this clonotype was seen a few times. The CDR3 sequence is CASSSMSGGRDYNEQFF. Here the CDR3 DNA reads TGTGCCAGCAGTTCTATGAGCGGGGGCCGCGACTACAATGAGCAGTTCTTC. The chain joins TRBV6-5 to TRBJ2-1; TRBD2 agrees at 8 bases. The CDR3 extends over 17 amino acids. The V segment lost 4 bases and the J segment 3 bases; nucleotides outside the gene matches: 11. Germline V gene data show CDR1 as MNHEY and CDR2 as SVGAGI.

This clonotype was observed a few times. The rearrangement links TRBV7-2 to TRBJ2-1; the D gene could be TRBD1 or TRBD2 (7 bases each). With 5 bases removed from V and 5 bases from J, the gap between germline ends came to 22 bases. CDR3 length equals 17 residues. Per germline, CDR1 SGHTA and CDR2 FQGNSA. The CDR3 DNA follows: TGTGCCAGCAGCCGGAATGGTCCAGGGGGGGGGAACAATGAGCAGTTCTTC. It encodes CASSRNGPGGGNNEQFF.

This sequence joins TRBV7-2 and TRBJ2-1, with 11 bases matching TRBD2. Germline V CDR1 and CDR2: SGHTA, FQGNSA. The CDR3 totals 19 residues. The V gene end was trimmed by 3 bases and the J gene end by 4 bases; junction bases not matched to a gene: 14. The CDR3 bases are TGTGCCAGCAGCTTCCTAGGGGCTAGCGGGGGGCGGGATTACAATGAGCAGTTCTTC. As protein: CASSFLGASGGRDYNEQFF.

This clonotype has just a few counts. V and J are TRBV10-3 and TRBJ2-7, with 7 bases matching TRBD1. The CDR3 contains 15 residues. Germline V gene data show CDR1 as ENHRY and CDR2 as SYGVKD. With V trimmed by 0 bases and J by 2 bases, 4 bases remained unmatched. The CDR3 DNA reads TGTGCCATCAGTGAGTCGACAGGGACGACCTACGAGCAGTACTTC. Translating gives CAISESTGTTYEQYF.

This clonotype was seen more than once but under ten times. The J gene is TRBJ2-7, the V gene TRBV6-6; perhaps TRBD1 as D (6 bases). The CDR3 runs to 14 residues. Trimming removed 1 base from V and 3 bases from J, with 10 bases in between. In germline, CDR1 is MNHNY, CDR2 SVGAGI (reference sequence). Written as DNA, the CDR3 is TGTGCCAGCAGTTACTGGATACAGGGCTACGAGCAGTACTTC. This sequence encodes CASSYWIQGYEQYF.

This clonotype was picked up one time. The V and J genes are TRBV9 and TRBJ2-5, with 7 bases that match TRBD2. CDR1 SGDLS and CDR2 YYNGEE come from the germline V gene. The ends lost 0 bases at V and 11 bases at J; junction bases unmatched: 16. The CDR3 totals 16 residues. The chain's CDR3 is CASSVEGGSFFNEQYF. The CDR3 DNA is TGTGCCAGCAGCGTAGAGGGCGGGAGTTTCTTTAATGAGCAGTACTTC.

The rearrangement joins TRBV5-1 to TRBJ2-1, with TRBD1 identical over 7 bases. The germline V gene has CDR1 SGHRS and CDR2 YFSETQ. The CDR3 loop spans 15 amino acids. J was trimmed by 8 bases and V by 3 bases; bases with no gene match: 11. The DNA for the CDR3 is TGCGCCAGCAGCTGGGGAGTGAGGGGGCCGGATGAGCAGTTCTTC. Protein sequence: CASSWGVRGPDEQFF.

The chain joins TRBV7-9 to TRBJ1-2; the D gene is possibly TRBD1 (5 bases). Germline V lookup: CDR1 SEHNR, CDR2 FQNEAQ (reference sequence). V dropped 6 bases and J dropped 2 bases, with 13 bases sitting between them. This CDR3 has 14 amino acids. This chain's CDR3 is CASSQSGINYGYTF. The CDR3 nucleotides are TGTGCCAGCAGTCAATCAGGGATCAACTATGGCTACACCTTC. Full variable domain (rest looked up from reference TRBV7-9 and TRBJ1-2): DTGVSQNPRHKITKRGQNVTFRCDPISEHNRLYWYRQTLGQGPEFLTYFQNEAQLEKSRLLSDRFSAERPKGSFSTLEIQRTEQGDSAMYLCASSQSGINYGYTFGSGTRLTVV.

This clonotype was recorded once. The chain has TRBV4-3 and TRBJ1-2; 12 nucleotides match TRBD1. Germline V gene data show CDR1 as LGHNA and CDR2 as YSLEER. V lost 1 base to trimming and J lost 8 bases; unmatched junction nucleotides: 11. CDR3 length equals 17 residues. The CDR3: CASSQVGQGAYTGGYTF. CDR3 in DNA: TGCGCCAGCAGCCAAGTGGGACAGGGGGCTTATACTGGCGGCTACACCTTC.

The chain carries TRBV6-5 and TRBJ1-2; 8 nucleotides agree with TRBD1. This CDR3 has 14 amino acids. V shed 0 bases, J shed 5 bases, and the junction held 2 bases outside the gene matches. Germline CDR1 MNHEY, CDR2 SVGAGI. CDR3: CASSYSRQGYGYTF. The CDR3 DNA reads TGTGCCAGCAGTTACTCGAGACAGGGGTATGGCTACACCTTC.

The rearrangement joins TRBV7-2 to TRBJ2-1; TRBD1 matches at 8 bases. The CDR3 has 13 residues. V gave up 8 bases and J gave up 4 bases; unmatched junction bases: 4. Germline V lookup: CDR1 SGHTA, CDR2 FQGNSA. The DNA for the CDR3 is TGTGCCAGCCAAGGGACAGGATACAATGAGCAGTTCTTC. Translated: CASQGTGYNEQFF. Together with reference TRBV7-2 and TRBJ2-1, the CDR3 gives the full variable domain: GAGVSQSPSNKVTEKGKDVELRCDPISGHTALYWYRQSLGQGLEFLIYFQGNSAPDKSGLPSDRFSAERTGGSVSTLTIQRTQQEDSAVYLCASQGTGYNEQFFGPGTRLTVL.

V is TRBV20-1 and J is TRBJ2-1, with TRBD1 matching 7 bases. CDR1 and CDR2 (germline): DFQATT, SNEGSKA (reference sequence). Trimming took 2 bases from V and 2 from J; bases not matched to a gene: 6. The CDR3 runs 15 residues. The chain's CDR3 is CSARRAGGPYNEQFF. CDR3 coding DNA: TGCAGTGCTAGAAGGGCAGGGGGTCCCTACAATGAGCAGTTCTTC.

The chain carries TRBV20-1 and TRBJ2-1; D perhaps matches TRBD2 (5 bases). V lost 6 bases to trimming and J lost 0 bases, with 21 bases between them. Germline CDR1 and CDR2: DFQATT and SNEGSKA (reference sequence). The CDR3 totals 17 residues. The CDR3 sequence: CSAAATAVSTSYNEQFF. The CDR3 region has the DNA TGCAGTGCAGCGGCTACAGCGGTTTCCACCTCCTACAATGAGCAGTTCTTC.

Concerning this clonotype: A read error may account for a junction end that differs from germline. The chain uses TRBV12-3 or TRBV12-4 and TRBJ1-1, with D tentatively TRBD1 (6 bases). The CDR3 length is 13 residues. The CDR3: CASSLIGGTEAFF. The CDR3 DNA reads TGCGCCAGCAGCTTGATAGGGGGCACTGAAGCTTTCTTT.

The chain links TRBV28 to TRBJ2-1; weak D call: TRBD1 (6 bases). There are 18 residues in the CDR3. The germline gives CDR1 MDHEN, CDR2 SYDVKM. V was pared by 3 bases and J by 2 bases, with 20 bases between. The CDR3, as DNA: TGTGCCAGCAGTTTCACGGCCCGACAGGACACACCCTACAATGAGCAGTTCTTC. This gives the protein CASSFTARQDTPYNEQFF.

The chain joins TRBV10-2 to TRBJ2-5; TRBD1 might be the D (6 bases). Trimming stripped 0 bases from V and 1 base from J, with 12 bases between. CDR3 size: 16 residues. Germline-derived CDR1 and CDR2 are WSHSY and SAAADI. CDR3 residues: CASSESNRATQETQYF. CDR3 sequence (DNA): TGCGCCAGCAGTGAGTCGAACAGGGCAACCCAAGAGACCCAGTACTTC.

The chain has TRBV20-1 and TRBJ2-4; the match to TRBD2 covers 11 bases. With V trimmed by 5 bases and J by 10 bases, 4 bases remained unmatched. The CDR3 has 12 residues. CDR1 is DFQATT and CDR2 is SNEGSKA in the germline V gene (reference sequence). This CDR3 reads CSARRLAGIQYF. In DNA form, the CDR3 reads TGCAGTGCTCGACGACTAGCGGGGATTCAGTACTTC.

This clonotype was detected once. The rearrangement links TRBV12-3 or TRBV12-4 to TRBJ2-5; 9 bases are a match to TRBD2. The end of the DNA is better explained by TRBJ2-7, so the J call may be wrong. This CDR3 has 17 residues. CDR3 nucleotide sequence: TGTGCCAGCAGTGGGGAGGGGCGCATAGCGGGAGTCAACGAGCAGTACTTC. This gives the protein CASSGEGRIAGVNEQYF.

The chain carries TRBV4-3 and TRBJ2-3, with 7 bases fitting TRBD1. The CDR3 has 14 residues. V trimming: 4 bases; J trimming: 3 bases; junction bases outside the gene matches: 4. The germline V gene encodes CDR1 LGHNA and CDR2 YSLEER. The CDR3 spells CASSRGQMTDTQYF. The CDR3 region has the DNA TGCGCCAGCAGCCGGGGACAGATGACAGATACGCAGTATTTT.

The sample holds a few counts of this clonotype. Here the CDR3 DNA reads TGTGCCAGCAGCCCGGGCACGTGGCAGCCCCAGCATTTT. Protein: CASSPGTWQPQHF. The chain has TRBV7-2 and TRBJ1-5; D is unclear. The CDR3 runs 13 residues. From germline, CDR1 is SGHTA and CDR2 FQGNSA. The V gene lost 5 bases and the J gene lost 7 bases, with 12 bases spanning the gap. Full variable domain (outside the CDR3, taken from reference TRBV7-2 and TRBJ1-5): GAGVSQSPSNKVTEKGKDVELRCDPISGHTALYWYRQSLGQGLEFLIYFQGNSAPDKSGLPSDRFSAERTGGSVSTLTIQRTQQEDSAVYLCASSPGTWQPQHFGDGTRLSIL.

This chain links TRBV7-9 with TRBJ1-2; D uncertain. The ends were cut back, 3 bases at V and 0 bases at J, with 14 bases in the middle. CDR3 size: 16 residues. Germline assignment: CDR1 SEHNR and CDR2 FQNEAQ (reference sequence). CDR3 protein: CASSLPGLTPNYGYTF. The DNA of the CDR3 is TGTGCCAGCAGCTTGCCGGGCCTTACGCCTAACTATGGCTACACCTTC.

The gene calls are TRBV5-6 and TRBJ2-4; D is possibly TRBD1 or TRBD2 (5 bases each). V was cut by 5 bases and J by 6 bases, with 12 bases left in between. Germline V gene sequence: CDR1 SGHDT, CDR2 YYEEEE. The CDR3 spans 13 residues. The CDR3 spells CASRRIGANIQYF. DNA for the CDR3: TGTGCCAGCAGACGGATCGGGGCAAACATTCAGTACTTC.

This clonotype was detected only a few times. J is TRBJ2-5 and V is TRBV10-2; tentative D call: TRBD1 (6 bases). Deletions cut 2 bases from V and 4 bases from J, with 17 bases between. CDR3 length: 16 residues. The germline V gene encodes CDR1 WSHSY and CDR2 SAAADI. CDR3 sequence: CASSEGAGADLETQYF. The DNA for the CDR3 is TGCGCCAGCAGTGAGGGGGCAGGGGCAGATCTAGAGACCCAGTACTTC.

The chain uses TRBV10-3 and TRBJ2-3; D is perhaps TRBD2 (6 bases). Germline V gives CDR1 ENHRY, CDR2 SYGVKD. The V end was cut by 8 bases, the J end by 7 bases, with 16 bases between. CDR3 length: 13 amino acids. CDR3 amino acids: CAIAAGTMNTQYF. For the CDR3, the DNA is TGTGCCATCGCGGCGGGGACGATGAATACGCAGTATTTT.

The chain links TRBV20-1 to TRBJ2-3; 8 bases agree with TRBD2. Germline lookup yields CDR1 DFQATT and CDR2 SNEGSKA (reference sequence). With 4 bases clipped from V and 5 bases from J, the junction kept 8 bases outside the gene matches. The CDR3 has 14 residues. The DNA of the CDR3 is TGCAGTGCTACAGAAGGCGGGGGGAAAGATACGCAGTATTTT. This translates into CSATEGGGKDTQYF.

The chain employs TRBV4-1 and TRBJ2-5, with 9 positions matching TRBD1. The closer fit of TRBJ2-7 to the DNA end suggests the J call may be wrong. The CDR3 totals 16 residues. The germline V gene encodes CDR1 MGHRA and CDR2 YSYEKL. CDR3 coding DNA: TGCGCCAGCAGCCACATTGGGGTACAGGGGGCCGACGAGCAGTACTTC. It codes for CASSHIGVQGADEQYF.

The rearrangement uses TRBV7-2 and TRBJ2-5; tentatively, D is TRBD1 or TRBD2 (5 bases each). The V and J ends lost 5 bases and 4 bases respectively, with 20 bases between them. This CDR3 spans 16 amino acids. The germline CDR1 and CDR2 sequences are SGHTA and FQGNSA. The CDR3 reads CASSLPSGRGRETQYF. The CDR3 nucleotides read TGTGCCAGCAGCCTCCCTTCGGGTCGGGGCAGAGAGACCCAGTACTTC.

This clonotype was seen more than once but under ten times. The chain combines TRBV5-5 with TRBJ2-5; 7 bases are a match to TRBD1. CDR3 size: 16 residues. V dropped 3 bases and J dropped 4; count of bases not matched to a gene: 12. Germline CDR1 and CDR2: SGHKS and YYEKEE (reference sequence). CDR3 sequence (DNA): TGTGCCAGCAGCTCCACCCCGGGACAGACGAGAGAGACCCAGTACTTC. Protein product: CASSSTPGQTRETQYF. Filled out from reference TRBV5-5 and TRBJ2-5, the complete variable domain reads DAGVTQSPTHLIKTRGQQVTLRCSPISGHKSVSWYQQVLGQGPQFIFQYYEKEERGRGNFPDRFSARQFPNYSSELNVNALLLGDSALYLCASSSTPGQTRETQYFGPGTRLLVL.

The chain couples TRBV5-6 to TRBJ2-4; D remains ambiguous. This CDR3 spans 12 amino acids. The V gene lost 1 base and the J gene lost 13 bases, with 12 bases spanning the gap. Germline V gene lookup returns CDR1 SGHDT and CDR2 YYEEEE. The CDR3 DNA reads as TGTGCCAGCAGCTTGCGCCAGTTCGGGCAGTACTTC. As protein: CASSLRQFGQYF.

This clonotype was picked up a small number of times. The chain is built from TRBV10-3 and TRBJ2-7, with a possible D match to TRBD1 (6 bases). CDR1 is ENHRY and CDR2 is SYGVKD in the germline V gene. Trimming stripped 0 bases from V and 9 bases from J, with 15 bases between. The CDR3 consists of 14 residues. The DNA for the CDR3 is TGTGCCATCAGTGAGTCAGGGACACAAAAACTGCAGTACTTC. Protein product: CAISESGTQKLQYF.